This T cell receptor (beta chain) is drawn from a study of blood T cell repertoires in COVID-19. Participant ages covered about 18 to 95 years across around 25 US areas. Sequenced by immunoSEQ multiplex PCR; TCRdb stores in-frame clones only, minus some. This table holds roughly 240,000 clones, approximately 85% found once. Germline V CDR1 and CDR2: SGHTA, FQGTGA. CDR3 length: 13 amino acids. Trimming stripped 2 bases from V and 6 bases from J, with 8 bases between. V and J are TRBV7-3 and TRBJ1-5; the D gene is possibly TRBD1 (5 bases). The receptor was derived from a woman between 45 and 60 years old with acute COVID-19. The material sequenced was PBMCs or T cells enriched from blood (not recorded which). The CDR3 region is CASSLGGGQPQHF. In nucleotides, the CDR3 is TGTGCCAGCAGCTTAGGGGGAGGTCAGCCCCAGCATTTT.